In its sample, the clone carrying this TCR beta chain was seen a few times. The entry originates in a study of cytomegalovirus exposure and HLA in healthy donors. Looked up from germline, CDR1 is SGHRS and CDR2 is YFSETQ. This CDR3 contains 13 residues. V was clipped by 2 bases and J by 6 bases, with 11 bases between them. The table came from immunoSEQ multiplex PCR; TCRdb's copy has only in-frame clones and leaves some out. The repertoire includes some 140,000 clones, approximately 84% of them detected once, and around 1.4% sits in the top ten. Sequenced input: PBMCs. The receptor comes from a young woman in good health and CMV-seronegative. The chain recombines TRBV5-1 with TRBJ1-2; possible D gene TRBD1, 6 bases. This CDR3 reads CASSFGQNDGYTF. The CDR3, as DNA: TGCGCCAGCAGCTTTGGACAGAATGATGGCTACACCTTC.